This TCR beta chain was documented in a study of blood T cell repertoires in COVID-19. The ends were cut back, 5 bases at V and 10 bases at J, with 9 bases in the middle. CDR3 size: 11 residues. Produced via immunoSEQ multiplex PCR; TCRdb's table is partial and in-frame only. Altogether 150,000 to 200,000 clones are present, around 87% being singletons, with the ten largest covering less than 3%. This clonotype was sampled from a man in his forties or fifties with active or convalescent COVID-19. This chain joins TRBV12-3 or TRBV12-4 and TRBJ2-1; maybe TRBD1 (5 bases). The sequencing input was peripheral blood. In DNA form, the CDR3 reads TGTGCCAGCAGTGCAGGGAACGAGCAGTTCTTC. Its protein product is CASSAGNEQFF.